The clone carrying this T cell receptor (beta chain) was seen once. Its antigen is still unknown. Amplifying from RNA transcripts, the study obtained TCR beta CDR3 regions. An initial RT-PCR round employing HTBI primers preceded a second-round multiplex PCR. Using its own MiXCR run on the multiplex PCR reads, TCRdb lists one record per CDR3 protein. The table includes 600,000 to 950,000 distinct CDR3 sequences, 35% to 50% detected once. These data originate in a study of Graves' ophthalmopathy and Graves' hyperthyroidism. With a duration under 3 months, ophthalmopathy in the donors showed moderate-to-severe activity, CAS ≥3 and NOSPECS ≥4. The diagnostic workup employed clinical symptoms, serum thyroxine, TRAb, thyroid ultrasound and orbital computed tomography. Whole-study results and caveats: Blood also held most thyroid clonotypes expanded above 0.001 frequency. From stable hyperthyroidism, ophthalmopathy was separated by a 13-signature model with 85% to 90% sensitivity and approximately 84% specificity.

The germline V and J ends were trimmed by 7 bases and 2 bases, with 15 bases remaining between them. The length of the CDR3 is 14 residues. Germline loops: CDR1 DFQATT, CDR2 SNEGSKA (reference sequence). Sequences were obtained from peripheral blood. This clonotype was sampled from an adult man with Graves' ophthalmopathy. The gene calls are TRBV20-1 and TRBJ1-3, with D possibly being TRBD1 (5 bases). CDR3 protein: CSVGTVTAGNTIYF. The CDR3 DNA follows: TGCAGTGTGGGGACGGTGACAGCTGGAAACACCATATATTTT.